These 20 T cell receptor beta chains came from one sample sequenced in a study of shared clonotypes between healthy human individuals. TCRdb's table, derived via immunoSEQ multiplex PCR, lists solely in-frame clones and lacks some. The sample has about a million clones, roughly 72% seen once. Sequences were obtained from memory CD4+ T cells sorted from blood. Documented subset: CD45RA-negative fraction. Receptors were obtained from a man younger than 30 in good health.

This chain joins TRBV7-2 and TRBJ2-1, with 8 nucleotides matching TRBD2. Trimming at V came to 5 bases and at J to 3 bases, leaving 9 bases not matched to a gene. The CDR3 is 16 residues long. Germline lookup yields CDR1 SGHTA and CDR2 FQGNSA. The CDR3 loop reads CASSLTSAVIYNEQFF. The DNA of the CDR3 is TGTGCCAGCAGCCTGACTAGCGCCGTTATCTACAATGAGCAGTTCTTC.

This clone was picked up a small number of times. The CDR3 reads CASSLDRESPEAFF. The CDR3 DNA is TGTGCCAGCAGCTTAGACAGGGAGAGCCCTGAAGCTTTCTTT. The chain couples TRBV2 to TRBJ1-1; 7 positions agree with TRBD1. The CDR3 extends over 14 amino acids. Per germline, CDR1 SNHLY and CDR2 FYNNEI. Trimming cost V 6 bases and J 6 bases; bases outside gene matches: 10.

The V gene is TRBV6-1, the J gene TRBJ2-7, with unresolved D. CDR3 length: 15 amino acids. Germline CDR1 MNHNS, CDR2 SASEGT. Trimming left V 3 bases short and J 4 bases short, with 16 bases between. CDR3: CASSDRSQATYEQYF. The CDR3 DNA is TGTGCCAGCAGTGACCGGTCCCAGGCCACGTACGAGCAGTACTTC.

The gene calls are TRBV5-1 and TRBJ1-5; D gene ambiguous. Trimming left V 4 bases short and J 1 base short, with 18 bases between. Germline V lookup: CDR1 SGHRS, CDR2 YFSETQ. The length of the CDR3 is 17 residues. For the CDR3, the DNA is TGCGCCAGCAGCCCAGTAAGTCCAACACTGAGCAATCAGCCCCAGCATTTT. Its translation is CASSPVSPTLSNQPQHF.

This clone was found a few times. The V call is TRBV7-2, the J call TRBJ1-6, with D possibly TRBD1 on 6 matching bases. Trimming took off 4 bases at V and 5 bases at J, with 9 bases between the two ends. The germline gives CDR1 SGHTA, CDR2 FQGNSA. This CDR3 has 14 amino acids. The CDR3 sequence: CASSSWTDNSPLHF. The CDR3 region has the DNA TGTGCCAGCAGCTCCTGGACAGATAATTCACCCCTCCACTTT.

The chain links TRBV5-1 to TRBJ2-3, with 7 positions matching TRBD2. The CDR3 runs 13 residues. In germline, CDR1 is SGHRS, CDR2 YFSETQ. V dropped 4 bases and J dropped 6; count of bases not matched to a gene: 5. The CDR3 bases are TGCGCCAGCAGCGGGAGGGCTGGGGATACGCAGTATTTT. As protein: CASSGRAGDTQYF.

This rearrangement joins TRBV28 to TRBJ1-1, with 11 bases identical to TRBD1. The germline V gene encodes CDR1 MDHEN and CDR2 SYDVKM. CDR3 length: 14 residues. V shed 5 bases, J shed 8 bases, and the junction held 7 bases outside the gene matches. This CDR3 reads CASSPGTGGREAFF. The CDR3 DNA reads TGTGCCAGCAGTCCTGGGACAGGGGGGAGGGAAGCTTTCTTT.

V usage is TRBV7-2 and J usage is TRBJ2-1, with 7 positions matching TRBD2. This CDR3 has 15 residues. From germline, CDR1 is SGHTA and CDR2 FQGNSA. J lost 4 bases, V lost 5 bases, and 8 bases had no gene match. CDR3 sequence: CASSPTGTTYNEQFF. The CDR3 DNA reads TGTGCCAGCAGCCCTACCGGGACTACTTACAATGAGCAGTTCTTC.

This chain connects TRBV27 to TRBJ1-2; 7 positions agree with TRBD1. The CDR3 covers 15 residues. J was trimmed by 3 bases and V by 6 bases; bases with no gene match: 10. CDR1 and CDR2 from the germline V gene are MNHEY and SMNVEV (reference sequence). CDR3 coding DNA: TGTGCCAGCAGCCCCGGGGGAGGGGGCTACTATGGCTACACCTTC. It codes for CASSPGGGGYYGYTF.

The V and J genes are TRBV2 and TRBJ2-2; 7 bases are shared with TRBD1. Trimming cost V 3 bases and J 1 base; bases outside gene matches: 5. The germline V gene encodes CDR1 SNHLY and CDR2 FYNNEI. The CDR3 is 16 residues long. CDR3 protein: CASSETGRGNTGELFF. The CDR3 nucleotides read TGTGCCAGCAGTGAGACAGGGCGAGGGAACACCGGGGAGCTGTTTTTT.

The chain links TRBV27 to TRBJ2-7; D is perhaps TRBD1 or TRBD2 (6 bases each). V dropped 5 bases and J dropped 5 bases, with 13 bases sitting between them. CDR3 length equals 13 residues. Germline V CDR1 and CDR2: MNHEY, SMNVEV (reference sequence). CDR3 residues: CASSNRRGDEQYF. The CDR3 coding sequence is TGTGCCAGCAGTAACCGGAGGGGGGACGAGCAGTACTTC.

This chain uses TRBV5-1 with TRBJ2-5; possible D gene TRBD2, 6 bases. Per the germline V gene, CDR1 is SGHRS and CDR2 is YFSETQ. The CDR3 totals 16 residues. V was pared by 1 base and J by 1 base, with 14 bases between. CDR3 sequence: CASSLSGVLVQETQYF. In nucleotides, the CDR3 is TGCGCCAGCAGCTTGTCGGGGGTATTGGTCCAAGAGACCCAGTACTTC.

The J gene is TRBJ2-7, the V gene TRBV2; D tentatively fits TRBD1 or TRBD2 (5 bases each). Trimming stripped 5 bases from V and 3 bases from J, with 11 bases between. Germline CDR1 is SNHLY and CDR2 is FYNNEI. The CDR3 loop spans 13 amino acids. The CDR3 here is CASSSVGVYEQYF. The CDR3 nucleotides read TGTGCCAGCAGTAGCGTGGGGGTCTACGAGCAGTACTTC.

CDR3 coding DNA: TGTGCCAGCACGCGCATGGCGGGAGGGTACGAGCAGTACTTC. The encoded protein is CASTRMAGGYEQYF. The chain uses TRBV2 and TRBJ2-7; 9 nucleotides agree with TRBD2. Germline V gives CDR1 SNHLY, CDR2 FYNNEI. The length of the CDR3 is 14 residues. Trimming cost V 7 bases and J 4 bases; bases outside gene matches: 8.

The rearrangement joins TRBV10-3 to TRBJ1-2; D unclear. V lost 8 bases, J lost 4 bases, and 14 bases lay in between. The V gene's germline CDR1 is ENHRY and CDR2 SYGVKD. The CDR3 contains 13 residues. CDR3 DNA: TGTGCCATCCTAGCTGAGGTTGGCTATGGCTACACCTTC. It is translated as CAILAEVGYGYTF.

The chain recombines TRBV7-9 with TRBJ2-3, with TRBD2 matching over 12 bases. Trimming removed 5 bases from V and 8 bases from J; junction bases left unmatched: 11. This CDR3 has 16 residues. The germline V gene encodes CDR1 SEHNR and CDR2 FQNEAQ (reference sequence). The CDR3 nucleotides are TGTGCCAGCAGCCCCCGGCTAGCGGGGGGGTCGGGTACGCAGTATTTT. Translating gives CASSPRLAGGSGTQYF.

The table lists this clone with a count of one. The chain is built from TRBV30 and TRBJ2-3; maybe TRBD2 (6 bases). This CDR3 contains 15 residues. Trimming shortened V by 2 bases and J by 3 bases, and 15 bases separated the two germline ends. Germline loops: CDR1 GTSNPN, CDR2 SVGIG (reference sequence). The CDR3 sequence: CAWSPVLAKTDTQYF. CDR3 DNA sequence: TGTGCCTGGAGTCCCGTCCTAGCGAAAACAGATACGCAGTATTTT.

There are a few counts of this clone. For the CDR3, the DNA is TGCGCCAGCAGTGAGACCAGGGAGGGCGAGCAGTACTTC. Its protein is CASSETREGEQYF. The chain has TRBV10-2 and TRBJ2-7; TRBD2 matches at 7 bases. The V and J ends lost 2 bases and 6 bases, in that order; junction bases with no gene match: 4. The CDR3 contains 13 residues. CDR1 and CDR2 (germline): WSHSY, SAAADI.

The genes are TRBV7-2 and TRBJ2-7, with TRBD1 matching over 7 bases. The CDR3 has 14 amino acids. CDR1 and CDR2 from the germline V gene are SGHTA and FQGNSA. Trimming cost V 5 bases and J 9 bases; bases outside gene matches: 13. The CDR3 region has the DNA TGTGCCAGCAGCCACGTCGGGACAGAAAAAGCGCAGTACTTC. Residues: CASSHVGTEKAQYF.

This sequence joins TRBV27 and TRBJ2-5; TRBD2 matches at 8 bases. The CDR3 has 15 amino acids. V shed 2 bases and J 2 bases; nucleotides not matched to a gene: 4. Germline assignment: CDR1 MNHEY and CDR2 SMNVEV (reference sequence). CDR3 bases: TGTGCCAGCAGTTTAGGGGCGGGAGGACAAGAGACCCAGTACTTC. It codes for CASSLGAGGQETQYF.